This paragraph reports one T cell receptor beta chain. Its antigen is as yet unknown. Employing constant-segment primers, 5'RACE generated TCR alpha and TCR beta cDNA libraries bearing sample barcodes and UMIs. TCRdb re-called the 5' RACE reads with MiXCR, one entry per CDR3 protein. The sample holds roughly 550,000 distinct CDR3 sequences; around 21% are singletons and the top ten take around an eighth. The data were obtained in a study of T-cell memory formation after mild COVID-19. From germline, CDR1 is GTSNPN and CDR2 SVGIG (reference sequence). The CDR3 has 15 amino acids. The germline V and J ends were trimmed by 3 bases and 10 bases, with 24 bases remaining between them. The study, taken as a whole, reports: A balance of CD4 and CD8 characterized clones contracting day 15 to 85, whereas later expanders leaned CD4+.

The TCR comes from an adult woman who had mild COVID-19 (a few samples of this study predate the infection). Cell type and time point are not known. J is TRBJ1-1 and V is TRBV30; D is unresolved. The sequencing input was PBMCs or a T cell subset sorted from them (not recorded which). The CDR3 spells CAWSQRPEPLLGAFF. In nucleotides, the CDR3 is TGTGCCTGGAGCCAACGCCCCGAGCCTCTCCTGGGAGCTTTCTTT.